One and the same sample provided the 25 T cell receptor beta chains below, sequenced in a study of blood T cell repertoires in COVID-19. This table comes from immunoSEQ multiplex PCR, and its TCRdb copy is limited to in-frame clones, with some not included. Among around 280,000 clones, approximately 90% were seen once, and the ten largest hold roughly 6.3%. Input material: PBMCs or T cells enriched from blood (not recorded which). The receptors here all came from a woman in her thirties or forties who had recovered from COVID-19.

V is TRBV2 and J is TRBJ2-3; a weak D match, TRBD1 (5 bases). Germline V gene sequence: CDR1 SNHLY, CDR2 FYNNEI. This CDR3 is 15 amino acids long. V lost 2 bases to trimming and J lost 3 bases, with 12 bases between them. CDR3 sequence: CASSERGVGTDTQYF. The CDR3 DNA reads TGTGCCAGCAGTGAAAGGGGCGTTGGGACAGATACGCAGTATTTT.

The chain recombines TRBV11-1 with TRBJ1-2; a possible D gene is TRBD1 (5 bases). Trimming took off 8 bases at V and 8 bases at J, with 15 bases between the two ends. The CDR3 is 12 amino acids. CDR1 and CDR2 (germline): SGHAT, FQDESV (reference sequence). In DNA form, the CDR3 reads TGTGCCAGCTACGGGGGAGAAGGGGGCTACACCTTC. It translates to CASYGGEGGYTF.

This chain uses TRBV7-9 with TRBJ2-6; a weak D match, TRBD1 (5 bases). Germline CDR1 SEHNR, CDR2 FQNEAQ (reference sequence). The V and J ends lost 5 bases and 2 bases respectively, with 10 bases between them. The length of the CDR3 is 15 residues. Here the CDR3 reads CASSPTGAGANVLTF. The DNA for the CDR3 is TGTGCCAGCAGCCCCACAGGTGCTGGGGCCAACGTCCTGACTTTC.

This chain links TRBV21-1 with TRBJ2-7; the DNA was not used to check the table's D call, TRBD2. TRBV21-1 is reported as a pseudogene. The CDR3 is 16 amino acids. Written as DNA, the CDR3 is TGTGCCAGCAGCAAAGTGGCTAGCGGGGGACTCTACGAGCAGTACTTC. It translates to CASSKVASGGLYEQYF.

The V gene is TRBV7-3, the J gene TRBJ1-3; D may be TRBD1 (6 bases). This CDR3 spans 13 amino acids. Germline lookup yields CDR1 SGHTA and CDR2 FQGTGA. V dropped 8 bases and J dropped 0 bases, with 8 bases sitting between them. The CDR3 bases are TGTGCCAGCCAACAGGGCTCTGGAAACACCATATATTTT. Translation gives CASQQGSGNTIYF.

The V and J genes are TRBV7-9 and TRBJ2-5; D possibly corresponds to TRBD2 (5 bases). The germline V gene encodes CDR1 SEHNR and CDR2 FQNEAQ (reference sequence). Trimming stripped 5 bases from V and 5 bases from J, with 15 bases between. CDR3 length equals 14 residues. CDR3 nucleotide sequence: TGTGCCAGCAGCCCCGTGAGGGAACGGGAGACCCAGTACTTC. This codes for CASSPVRERETQYF.

The J gene is TRBJ2-7, the V gene TRBV4-2; D is unresolved. The CDR3 runs 14 residues. The germline V and J ends were trimmed by 0 bases and 5 bases, with 11 bases remaining between them. Germline V gives CDR1 LGHNA, CDR2 YNFKEQ. CDR3 residues: CASSQELSYDEQYF. In DNA, the CDR3 is TGTGCCAGCAGCCAAGAGCTATCATACGACGAGCAGTACTTC.

The chain uses TRBV7-2 and TRBJ2-1; 12 positions agree with TRBD2. Trimming at V came to 5 bases and at J to 4 bases, leaving 3 bases not matched to a gene. Germline CDR1 is SGHTA and CDR2 is FQGNSA. The CDR3 covers 15 residues. CDR3 DNA sequence: TGTGCCAGCAGCCGGGGACTAGCGGGTTACAATGAGCAGTTCTTC. Its translation is CASSRGLAGYNEQFF.

The chain employs TRBV28 and TRBJ1-6, with 11 bases fitting TRBD1. Per the germline V gene, CDR1 is MDHEN and CDR2 is SYDVKM. The CDR3 is 16 amino acids. V gave up 5 bases and J gave up 9 bases; unmatched junction bases: 9. CDR3 DNA sequence: TGTGCCAGCAGTAAGCCCCAGGGGACAGGGGGTTCACCCCTCCACTTT. The encoded protein is CASSKPQGTGGSPLHF.

The J gene is TRBJ2-2, the V gene TRBV7-6; D is possibly TRBD1 (5 bases). Germline CDR1 and CDR2: SGHVS and FNYEAQ. The length of the CDR3 is 16 residues. The V gene lost 5 bases and the J gene lost 1 base, with 14 bases spanning the gap. The CDR3 sequence: CASSHRQKENTGELFF. The CDR3 DNA sequence: TGTGCCAGCAGCCATAGACAGAAAGAGAACACCGGGGAGCTGTTTTTT.

This chain joins TRBV7-2 and TRBJ1-6; possibly TRBD1 for D (5 bases). This CDR3 is 14 amino acids long. V was clipped by 4 bases and J by 8 bases, with 12 bases between them. Germline V CDR1 and CDR2: SGHTA, FQGNSA. CDR3 sequence (DNA): TGTGCCAGCAGCTCCAGGGCACCGGATTCACCCCTCCACTTT. This codes for CASSSRAPDSPLHF.

The chain uses TRBV11-2 and TRBJ2-3; TRBD2 matches at 13 bases. Germline CDR1 is SGHAT and CDR2 is FQNNGV. V lost 0 bases to trimming and J lost 6 bases; unmatched junction nucleotides: 3. The CDR3 sequence is 16 residues long. This chain's CDR3 is CASSLDTSGRGDTQYF. The DNA for the CDR3 is TGTGCCAGCAGCTTAGACACTAGCGGGAGGGGGGATACGCAGTATTTT. The full variable domain, its missing parts supplied by reference TRBV11-2 and TRBJ2-3, is EAGVAQSPRYKIIEKRQSVAFWCNPISGHATLYWYQQILGQGPKLLIQFQNNGVVDDSQLPKDRFSAERLKGVDSTLKIQPAKLEDSAVYLCASSLDTSGRGDTQYFGPGTRLTVL.

This chain links TRBV6-5 with TRBJ1-1; D gene ambiguous. The CDR3 covers 14 residues. V shed 0 bases and J shed 0 bases, with 5 bases lying between them. Germline V lookup: CDR1 MNHEY, CDR2 SVGAGI. The chain's CDR3 is CASSYSIMNTEAFF. Here the CDR3 DNA reads TGTGCCAGCAGTTACTCTATTATGAACACTGAAGCTTTCTTT.

This clone was counted ten times or more. The V call is TRBV30, the J call TRBJ2-7, with D tentatively TRBD1 (7 bases). The germline V gene encodes CDR1 GTSNPN and CDR2 SVGIG (reference sequence). V was trimmed by 0 bases and J by 3 bases, leaving 12 bases between them. The CDR3 runs 14 residues. This chain's CDR3 is CAWSVPGGGYEQYF. CDR3 nucleotides: TGTGCCTGGAGTGTACCAGGGGGAGGCTACGAGCAGTACTTC.

The chain recombines TRBV28 with TRBJ2-6; TRBD1 aligns across 8 bases. V was pared by 3 bases and J by 0 bases, with 4 bases of the junction left unmatched. CDR3 length equals 17 residues. Germline CDR1 and CDR2: MDHEN and SYDVKM. CDR3 residues: CASSLATGGSGANVLTF. The DNA for the CDR3 is TGTGCCAGCAGTTTGGCCACAGGGGGCTCTGGGGCCAACGTCCTGACTTTC.

The V and J genes are TRBV18 and TRBJ2-7, with D maybe TRBD1 (6 bases). V shed 0 bases and J shed 4 bases, with 13 bases lying between them. The CDR3 is 15 amino acids. Germline values: CDR1 KGHSH, CDR2 LQKENI. CDR3: CASSPPTGKGYEQYF. CDR3 coding DNA: TGTGCCAGCTCACCACCGACAGGAAAGGGTTACGAGCAGTACTTC. The variable domain in full, with the rest retrieved from reference TRBV18 and TRBJ2-7, is NAGVMQNPRHLVRRRGQEARLRCSPMKGHSHVYWYRQLPEEGLKFMVYLQKENIIDESGMPKERFSAEFPKEGPSILRIQQVVRGDSAAYFCASSPPTGKGYEQYFGPGTRLTVT.

The chain joins TRBV3-1 (or the pseudogene TRBV3-2) to TRBJ1-2, with TRBD1 identical over 8 bases. Germline assignment: CDR1 LGHDT and CDR2 YNNKEL (reference sequence). V dropped 5 bases and J dropped 7; count of bases not matched to a gene: 15. CDR3 length: 16 amino acids. CDR3 sequence (DNA): TGTGCCAGCAGCGCTCGACAGGGGCCAACGAGGGGTGGCTACACCTTC. Translating it yields CASSARQGPTRGGYTF.

A single count supports this clone. This sequence joins TRBV5-1 and TRBJ1-1; D might be TRBD1 (5 bases). Per the germline V gene, CDR1 is SGHRS and CDR2 is YFSETQ. The CDR3 loop spans 15 amino acids. Trimming cost V 2 bases and J 2 bases, with 13 bases left between them. DNA of the CDR3: TGCGCCAGCAGCTTCTCAGGGCCAGCCAACACTGAAGCTTTCTTT. This sequence encodes CASSFSGPANTEAFF.

The V call is TRBV28, the J call TRBJ2-6; D gene ambiguous. The germline gives CDR1 MDHEN, CDR2 SYDVKM. The CDR3 is made up of 15 amino acids. The V and J ends lost 7 bases and 2 bases respectively, with 12 bases between them. The CDR3 sequence: CASIPVGAGANVLTF. The CDR3 DNA reads TGTGCCAGCATCCCTGTGGGCGCTGGGGCCAACGTCCTGACTTTC. The whole variable domain, filled in from reference TRBV28 and TRBJ2-6, reads DVKVTQSSRYLVKRTGEKVFLECVQDMDHENMFWYRQDPGLGLRLIYFSYDVKMKEKGDIPEGYSVSREKKERFSLILESASTNQTSMYLCASIPVGAGANVLTFGAGSRLTVL.

The J gene is TRBJ2-1, the V gene TRBV5-1; weak D call: TRBD2 (6 bases). The CDR3 runs to 15 residues. V lost 1 base, J lost 8 bases, and 16 bases lay in between. The V gene's germline CDR1 is SGHRS and CDR2 YFSETQ. The chain's CDR3 is CASSLTGVSSDEQFF. CDR3 DNA sequence: TGCGCCAGCAGCTTGACGGGAGTTAGTAGCGATGAGCAGTTCTTC.

This chain uses TRBV4-3 with TRBJ2-7; 11 bases fit TRBD1. With V trimmed by 2 bases and J by 3 bases, 9 bases remained unmatched. The CDR3 extends over 17 amino acids. The germline V gene encodes CDR1 LGHNA and CDR2 YSLEER. CDR3: CASSQRATGTGGYEQYF. In DNA form, the CDR3 reads TGCGCCAGCAGCCAAAGGGCTACCGGGACAGGGGGCTACGAGCAGTACTTC.

This CDR3 is CASSFGTGAGNTIYF. DNA for the CDR3: TGTGCCAGCAGCTTTGGGACAGGGGCTGGAAACACCATATATTTT. V usage is TRBV11-2 and J usage is TRBJ1-3; 10 nucleotides match TRBD1. The CDR3 is 15 residues long. The junction had 1 base not matched to a gene; V was cut back by 3 bases and J by 2 bases. Germline V CDR1 and CDR2: SGHAT, FQNNGV.

About this clone: Different DNA sequences within this sample yield the same CDR3. V gene TRBV7-2 combines with J gene TRBJ1-2; 7 bases are a match to TRBD1. The CDR3 sequence is 13 residues long. V trimming: 1 base; J trimming: 8 bases; junction bases outside the gene matches: 4. Germline V gives CDR1 SGHTA, CDR2 FQGNSA. CDR3 loop: CASSLDRGRGYTF. As DNA, the CDR3 is TGTGCCAGCAGCTTAGACAGGGGTCGGGGCTACACCTTC.

The chain carries TRBV19 and TRBJ1-1; D remains ambiguous. Trimming stripped 3 bases from V and 0 bases from J, with 8 bases between. This CDR3 comprises 14 residues. Germline CDR1 reads LNHDA; CDR2 reads SQIVND (reference sequence). The CDR3 sequence: CASSMVAVNTEAFF. The CDR3 bases are TGTGCCAGTAGTATGGTAGCCGTGAACACTGAAGCTTTCTTT.

V is TRBV6-5 and J is TRBJ2-7; D remains ambiguous. V lost 4 bases and J 3 bases, leaving 10 bases between the germline ends. From germline, CDR1 is MNHEY and CDR2 SVGAGI. This CDR3 has 13 residues. DNA for the CDR3: TGTGCCAGCAGTTGGGCCGCGAGCTACGAGCAGTACTTC. Its protein product is CASSWAASYEQYF.